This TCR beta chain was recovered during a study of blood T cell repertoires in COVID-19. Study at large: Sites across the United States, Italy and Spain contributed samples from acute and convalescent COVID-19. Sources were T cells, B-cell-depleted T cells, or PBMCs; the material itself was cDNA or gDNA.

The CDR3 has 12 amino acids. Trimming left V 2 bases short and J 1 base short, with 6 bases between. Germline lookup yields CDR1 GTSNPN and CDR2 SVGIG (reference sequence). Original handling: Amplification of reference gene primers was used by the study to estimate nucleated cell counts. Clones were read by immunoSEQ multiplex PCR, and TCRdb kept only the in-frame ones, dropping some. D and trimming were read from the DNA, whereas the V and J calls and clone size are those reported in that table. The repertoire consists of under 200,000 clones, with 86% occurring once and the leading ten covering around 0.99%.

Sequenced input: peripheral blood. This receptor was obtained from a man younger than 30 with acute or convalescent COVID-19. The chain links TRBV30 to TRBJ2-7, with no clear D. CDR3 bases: TGTGCCTGGAGTCCCACTTCCTACGAGCAGTACTTC. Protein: CAWSPTSYEQYF.